Sequencing of this T cell receptor (beta chain) was carried out in a study of shared clonotypes between healthy human individuals. Profiling relied on immunoSEQ multiplex PCR, and the TCRdb table lists in-frame clones only, not all of them. The table lists about 2.4 million clones, 93% of them singletons. The V and J ends lost 6 bases and 9 bases respectively, with 20 bases between them. The V gene's germline CDR1 is MDHEN and CDR2 SYDVKM. The CDR3 runs to 15 residues. This clonotype was sampled from a man aged 18 to 30 in good health. Some clones in this sample may be carry-over from other donors' samples. The chain carries TRBV28 and TRBJ1-4; D gene ambiguous. The specimen sequenced was naive CD4+ T cells from PBMCs. The subset was: CD45RA+ positively selected. This CDR3 reads CASRAGVGLNQKLFF. The CDR3 DNA follows: TGTGCCAGCAGGGCCGGGGTGGGTCTAAATCAAAAACTGTTTTTT.